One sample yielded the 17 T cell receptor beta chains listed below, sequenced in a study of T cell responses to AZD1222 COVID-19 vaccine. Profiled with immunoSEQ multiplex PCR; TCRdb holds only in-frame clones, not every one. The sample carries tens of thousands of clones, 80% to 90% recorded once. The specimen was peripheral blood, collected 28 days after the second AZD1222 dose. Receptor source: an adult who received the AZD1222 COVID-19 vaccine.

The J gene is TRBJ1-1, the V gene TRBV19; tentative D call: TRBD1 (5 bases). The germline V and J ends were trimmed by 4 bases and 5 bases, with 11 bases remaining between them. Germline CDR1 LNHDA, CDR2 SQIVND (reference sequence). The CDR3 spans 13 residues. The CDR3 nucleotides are TGTGCCAGTAGTACCTGGACAAGAACTGAAGCTTTCTTT. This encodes CASSTWTRTEAFF.

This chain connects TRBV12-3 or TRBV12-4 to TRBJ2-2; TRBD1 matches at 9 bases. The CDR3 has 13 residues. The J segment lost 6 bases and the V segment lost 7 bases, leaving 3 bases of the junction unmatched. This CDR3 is CASTTGGPGELFF. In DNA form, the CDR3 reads TGTGCCAGCACGACAGGGGGACCCGGGGAGCTGTTTTTT.

This chain's CDR3 is CASSPRTGADTQYF. The CDR3 DNA sequence: TGTGCCAGCTCACCCCGGACAGGGGCAGATACGCAGTATTTT. The genes are TRBV18 and TRBJ2-3; TRBD1 matches 9 bases. In germline, CDR1 is KGHSH, CDR2 LQKENI. Germline trimming cut 3 bases from V and 4 bases from J; bases unmatched to any gene: 2. This CDR3 spans 14 amino acids.

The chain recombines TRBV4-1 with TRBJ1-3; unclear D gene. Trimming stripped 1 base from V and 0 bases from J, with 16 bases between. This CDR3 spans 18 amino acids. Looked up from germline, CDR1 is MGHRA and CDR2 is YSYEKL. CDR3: CASSQAIHGRSSGNTIYF. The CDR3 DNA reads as TGCGCCAGCAGCCAAGCCATACACGGTCGAAGCTCTGGAAACACCATATATTTT.

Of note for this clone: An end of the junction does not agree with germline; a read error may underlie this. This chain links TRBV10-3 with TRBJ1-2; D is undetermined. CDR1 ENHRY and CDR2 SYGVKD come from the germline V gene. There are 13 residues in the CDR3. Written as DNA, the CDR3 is TGTGCCATCAGTGAGTCTTTTAACGATGGCTACACCTTC. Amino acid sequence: CAISESFNDGYTF.

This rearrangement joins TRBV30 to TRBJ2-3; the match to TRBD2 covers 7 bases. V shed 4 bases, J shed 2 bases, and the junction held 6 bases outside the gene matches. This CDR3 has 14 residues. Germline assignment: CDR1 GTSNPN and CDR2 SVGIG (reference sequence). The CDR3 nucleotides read TGTGCCTGGACCCTGGGGGGGGTCACAGATACGCAGTATTTT. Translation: CAWTLGGVTDTQYF.

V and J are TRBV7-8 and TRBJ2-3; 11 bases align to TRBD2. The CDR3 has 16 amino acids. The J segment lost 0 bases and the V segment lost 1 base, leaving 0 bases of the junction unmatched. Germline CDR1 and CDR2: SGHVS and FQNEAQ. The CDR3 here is CASSLVAGGSTDTQYF. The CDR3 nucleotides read TGTGCCAGCAGCTTAGTAGCGGGGGGGAGCACAGATACGCAGTATTTT.

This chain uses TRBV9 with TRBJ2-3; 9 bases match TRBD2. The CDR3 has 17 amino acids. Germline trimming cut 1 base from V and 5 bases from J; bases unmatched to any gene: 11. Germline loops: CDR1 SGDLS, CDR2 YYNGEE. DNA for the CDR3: TGTGCCAGCAGCGTACTAGTCGCGGGGGGGCTCGGAGATACGCAGTATTTT. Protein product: CASSVLVAGGLGDTQYF. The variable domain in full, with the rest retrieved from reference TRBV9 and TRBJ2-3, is DSGVTQTPKHLITATGQRVTLRCSPRSGDLSVYWYQQSLDQGLQFLIQYYNGEERAKGNILERFSAQQFPDLHSELNLSSLELGDSALYFCASSVLVAGGLGDTQYFGPGTRLTVL.

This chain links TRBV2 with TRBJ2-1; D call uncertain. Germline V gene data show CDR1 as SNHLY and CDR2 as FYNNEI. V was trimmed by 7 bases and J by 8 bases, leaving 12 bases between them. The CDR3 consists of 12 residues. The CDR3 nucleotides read TGTGCCAGCATGCTGGGGATCCATGAGCAGTTCTTC. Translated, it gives CASMLGIHEQFF.

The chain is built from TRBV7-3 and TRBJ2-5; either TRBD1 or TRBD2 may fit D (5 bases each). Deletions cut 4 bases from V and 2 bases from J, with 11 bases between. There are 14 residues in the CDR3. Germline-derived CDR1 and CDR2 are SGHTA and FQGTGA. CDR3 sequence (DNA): TGTGCCAGCAGCTCAGGGACGGTACAAGAGACCCAGTACTTC. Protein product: CASSSGTVQETQYF.

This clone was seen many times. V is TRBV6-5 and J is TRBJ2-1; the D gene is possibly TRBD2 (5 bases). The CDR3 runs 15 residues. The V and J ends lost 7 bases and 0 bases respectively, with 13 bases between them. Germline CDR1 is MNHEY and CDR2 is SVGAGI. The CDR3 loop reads CASNPKAGSYNEQFF. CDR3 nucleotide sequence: TGTGCCAGCAATCCGAAGGCGGGCTCCTACAATGAGCAGTTCTTC.

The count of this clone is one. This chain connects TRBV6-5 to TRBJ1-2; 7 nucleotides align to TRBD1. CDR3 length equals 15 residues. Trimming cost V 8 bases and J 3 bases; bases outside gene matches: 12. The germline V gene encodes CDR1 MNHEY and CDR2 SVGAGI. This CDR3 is CASSYTGQIYYGYTF. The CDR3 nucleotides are TGTGCCAGCTCATATACGGGACAGATCTACTATGGCTACACCTTC.

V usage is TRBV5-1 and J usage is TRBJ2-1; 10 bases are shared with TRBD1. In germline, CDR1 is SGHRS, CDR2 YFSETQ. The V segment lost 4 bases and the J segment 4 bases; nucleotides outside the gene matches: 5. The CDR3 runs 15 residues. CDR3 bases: TGCGCCAGCAGCCGGACAGGGGGTGGATACAATGAGCAGTTCTTC. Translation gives CASSRTGGGYNEQFF.

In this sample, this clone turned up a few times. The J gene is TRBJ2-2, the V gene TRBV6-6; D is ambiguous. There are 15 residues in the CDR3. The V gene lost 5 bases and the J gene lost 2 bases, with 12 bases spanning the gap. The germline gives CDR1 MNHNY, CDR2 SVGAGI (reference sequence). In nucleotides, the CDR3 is TGTGCCAGCAGTCCTACAGACCCTAACACCGGGGAGCTGTTTTTT. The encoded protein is CASSPTDPNTGELFF.

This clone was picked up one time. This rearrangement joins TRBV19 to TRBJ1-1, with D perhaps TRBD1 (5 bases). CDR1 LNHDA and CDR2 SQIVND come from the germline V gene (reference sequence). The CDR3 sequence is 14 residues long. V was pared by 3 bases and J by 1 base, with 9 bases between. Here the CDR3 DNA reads TGTGCCAGTAGTATGACAGCCAAGAACACTGAAGCTTTCTTT. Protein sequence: CASSMTAKNTEAFF.

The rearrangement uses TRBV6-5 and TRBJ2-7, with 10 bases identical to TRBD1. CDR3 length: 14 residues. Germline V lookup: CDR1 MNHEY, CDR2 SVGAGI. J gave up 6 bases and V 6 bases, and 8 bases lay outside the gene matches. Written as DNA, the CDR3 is TGTGCCAGCAGCCCGACAGGGGGCGGGACCGAGCAGTACTTC. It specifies CASSPTGGGTEQYF.

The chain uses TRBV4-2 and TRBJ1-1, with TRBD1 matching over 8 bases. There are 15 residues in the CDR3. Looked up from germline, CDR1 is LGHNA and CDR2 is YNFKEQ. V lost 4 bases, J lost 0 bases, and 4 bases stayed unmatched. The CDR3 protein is CASSPGQGMNTEAFF. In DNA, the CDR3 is TGTGCCAGCAGCCCTGGACAGGGTATGAACACTGAAGCTTTCTTT.